The 17 T cell receptor beta chains reported below all come from one sample, sequenced in a study of blood T cell repertoires in COVID-19. Libraries were prepared by immunoSEQ multiplex PCR; TCRdb keeps only in-frame clonotypes and omits some of them. Of about 40,000 clones listed, around 90% are singletons. The source material was peripheral blood. The receptors were sampled from a man aged 50 to 60 with active COVID-19.

The rearrangement joins TRBV7-2 to TRBJ2-2; 11 positions match TRBD1. The V and J ends lost 4 bases and 5 bases, in that order; junction bases with no gene match: 6. The CDR3 spans 16 residues. Looked up from germline, CDR1 is SGHTA and CDR2 is FQGNSA. DNA for the CDR3: TGTGCCAGCAGCTCGAGGACAGGGGGCCCTACCGGGGAGCTGTTTTTT. Amino acid sequence: CASSSRTGGPTGELFF.

This sequence joins TRBV29-1 and TRBJ2-1, with D tentatively TRBD1 (6 bases). The CDR3 covers 12 residues. With 7 bases removed from V and 4 bases from J, the gap between germline ends came to 11 bases. Germline-derived CDR1 and CDR2 are SQVTM and ANQGSEA. The CDR3 loop reads CSAGQNYNEQFF. Written as DNA, the CDR3 is TGCAGCGCTGGACAGAATTACAATGAGCAGTTCTTC.

This clone came up once. V and J are TRBV19 and TRBJ2-3, with 8 positions matching TRBD1. Trimming took 10 bases from V and 11 from J; bases not matched to a gene: 11. The CDR3 spans 12 residues. Germline CDR1 LNHDA, CDR2 SQIVND (reference sequence). CDR3 loop: CATNRGSEGQYF. The CDR3 DNA reads as TGTGCCACCAACAGGGGGAGCGAGGGGCAGTATTTT.

The chain couples TRBV5-1 to TRBJ2-1; D is perhaps TRBD1 (6 bases). V was trimmed by 4 bases and J by 8 bases, leaving 25 bases between them. This CDR3 spans 17 amino acids. Per the germline V gene, CDR1 is SGHRS and CDR2 is YFSETQ. The CDR3 protein is CASSRHTRGLFWDEQFF. Written as DNA, the CDR3 is TGCGCCAGCAGCCGACACACCAGGGGCTTATTTTGGGATGAGCAGTTCTTC.

This chain joins TRBV7-3 and TRBJ2-2; tentatively, D is TRBD1 (6 bases). CDR3 size: 16 residues. Trimming pared 1 base from V and 4 bases from J, leaving 13 bases between. CDR1 is SGHTA and CDR2 is FQGTGA in the germline V gene. This CDR3 is CASSLNMQGRTGELFF. In DNA, the CDR3 is TGTGCCAGCAGCTTAAATATGCAGGGGCGCACCGGGGAGCTGTTTTTT.

The rearrangement uses TRBV5-4 and TRBJ2-1, with 11 positions matching TRBD2. The junction had 7 bases not matched to a gene; V was cut back by 0 bases and J by 2 bases. Germline CDR1 reads SGHNT; CDR2 reads YYREEE (reference sequence). The CDR3 is 18 residues long. CDR3 sequence (DNA): TGTGCCAGCAGCTTGGCCACCCCACTAGCGGGAGCCTACAATGAGCAGTTCTTC. Amino acid sequence: CASSLATPLAGAYNEQFF.

V gene TRBV6-5 combines with J gene TRBJ1-1, with D tentatively TRBD1 (6 bases). The CDR3 contains 13 residues. The V and J ends lost 7 bases and 4 bases respectively, with 13 bases between them. Germline CDR1 is MNHEY and CDR2 is SVGAGI. CDR3 sequence (DNA): TGTGCCAGCATCCAGGGGTGGGGCACTGAAGCTTTCTTT. This codes for CASIQGWGTEAFF.

The V and J genes are TRBV6-5 and TRBJ1-1; no clear D. V was clipped by 0 bases and J by 6 bases, with 14 bases between them. The germline V gene has CDR1 MNHEY and CDR2 SVGAGI. This CDR3 has 15 residues. The CDR3 coding sequence is TGTGCCAGCAGTTACTCGATTAATTCGGCGGCTGAAGCTTTCTTT. This gives the protein CASSYSINSAAEAFF.

This clone is a singleton in its sample. CDR3 amino acids: CASRGGGETQYF. CDR3 bases: TGTGCCAGCAGGGGGGGAGGCGAGACGCAGTATTTT. The chain couples TRBV6-5 to TRBJ2-3, with a tentative D call TRBD2 (6 bases). The CDR3 spans 12 residues. Germline lookup yields CDR1 MNHEY and CDR2 SVGAGI. V dropped 6 bases and J dropped 9 bases, with 13 bases sitting between them.

V is TRBV19 and J is TRBJ2-7, with D maybe TRBD2 (6 bases). The germline V and J ends were trimmed by 5 bases and 6 bases, with 17 bases remaining between them. In germline, CDR1 is LNHDA, CDR2 SQIVND (reference sequence). The length of the CDR3 is 14 residues. CDR3 coding DNA: TGTGCCAGTAGTCGGACCCCACGAGCGGGCGAGCAGTACTTC. Translating gives CASSRTPRAGEQYF.

CDR3 sequence reads: CASSQARRSYEQYF. In nucleotides, the CDR3 is TGTGCCAGCAGCCAGGCTAGGCGCTCCTACGAGCAGTACTTC. The V gene is TRBV3-1 (or the pseudogene TRBV3-2), the J gene TRBJ2-7; D is undetermined. Per the germline V gene, CDR1 is LGHDT and CDR2 is YNNKEL (reference sequence). The CDR3 has 14 residues. Trimming removed 3 bases at V and 0 bases at J, with 9 bases between.

This clone was observed once. This chain uses TRBV21-1 with TRBJ2-7; no check of the table's D call, TRBD2, against the DNA was made. TRBV21-1 is an annotated pseudogene. This CDR3 spans 16 amino acids. The CDR3 region is CASNVSGTSGSYEQYF. DNA for the CDR3: TGTGCCAGCAACGTCTCCGGGACTAGCGGGAGTTACGAGCAGTACTTC.

The V call is TRBV10-2, the J call TRBJ2-2, with 14 bases lining up with TRBD2. The CDR3 runs 15 residues. The junction had 8 bases not matched to a gene; V was cut back by 2 bases and J by 15 bases. Per the germline V gene, CDR1 is WSHSY and CDR2 is SAAADI. The CDR3, as DNA: TGCGCCAGCAGTGAGCCCGGGACTAGCGGGAGAATGGTGTTTTTT. This sequence encodes CASSEPGTSGRMVFF.

The V and J genes are TRBV23-1 and TRBJ2-7; TRBD1 matches at 7 bases. TRBV23-1 is reported as an ORF; its role is uncertain. J lost 4 bases, V lost 7 bases, and 13 bases had no gene match. The CDR3 extends over 15 amino acids. CDR3 nucleotides: TGCGCCAGCAAAATACGGGACAGCCCCTATTACGAGCAGTACTTC. This translates into CASKIRDSPYYEQYF.

The V call is TRBV12-2, the J call TRBJ1-2; no check of the table's D call, TRBD1, against the DNA was made. TRBV12-2 is a listed pseudogene. CDR3 length: 15 residues. The CDR3 DNA follows: TGTGCAAGTCGCTTGGAATACCGGGACAGGGGTGGCTACACCTTC. Translated, it gives CASRLEYRDRGGYTF.

By share, this clone ranks as medium-sized. The V gene is TRBV7-2, the J gene TRBJ1-4; D call uncertain. The CDR3 spans 16 residues. The V and J ends lost 1 base and 0 bases respectively, with 9 bases between them. Germline lookup yields CDR1 SGHTA and CDR2 FQGNSA. The CDR3, as DNA: TGTGCCAGCAGCTTAGTGGCGGTAGCAACTAATGAAAAACTGTTTTTT. Its protein is CASSLVAVATNEKLFF. Supplemented by reference TRBV7-2 and TRBJ1-4, the full variable domain reads GAGVSQSPSNKVTEKGKDVELRCDPISGHTALYWYRQSLGQGLEFLIYFQGNSAPDKSGLPSDRFSAERTGGSVSTLTIQRTQQEDSAVYLCASSLVAVATNEKLFFGSGTQLSVL.

The chain joins TRBV7-3 to TRBJ2-3, with TRBD1 matching 8 bases. V shed 3 bases, J shed 1 base, and the junction held 3 bases outside the gene matches. This CDR3 has 15 residues. Germline lookup yields CDR1 SGHTA and CDR2 FQGTGA. This chain's CDR3 is CASSFQGARTDTQYF. In DNA form, the CDR3 reads TGTGCCAGCAGCTTCCAGGGGGCTCGCACAGATACGCAGTATTTT. Filled out from reference TRBV7-3 and TRBJ2-3, the complete variable domain reads GAGVSQTPSNKVTEKGKYVELRCDPISGHTALYWYRQSLGQGPEFLIYFQGTGAADDSGLPNDRFFAVRPEGSVSTLKIQRTERGDSAVYLCASSFQGARTDTQYFGPGTRLTVL.